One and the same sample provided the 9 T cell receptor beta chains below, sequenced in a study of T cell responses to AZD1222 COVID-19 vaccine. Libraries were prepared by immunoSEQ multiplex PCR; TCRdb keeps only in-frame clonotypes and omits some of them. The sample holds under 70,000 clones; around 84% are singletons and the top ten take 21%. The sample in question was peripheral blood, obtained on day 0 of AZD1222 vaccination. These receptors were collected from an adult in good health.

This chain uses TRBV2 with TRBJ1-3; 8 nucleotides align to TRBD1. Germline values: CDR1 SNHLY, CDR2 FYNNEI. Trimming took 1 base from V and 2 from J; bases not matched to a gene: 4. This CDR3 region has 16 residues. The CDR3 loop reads CASSEGRTGTGNTIYF. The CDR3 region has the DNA TGTGCCAGCAGTGAAGGACGGACAGGGACTGGAAACACCATATATTTT.

CDR3 nucleotides: TGCGCCAGCAGCCAAGCCCCCGGGGAGACCTATGGCTACACCTTC. Translating it yields CASSQAPGETYGYTF. This chain joins TRBV4-3 and TRBJ1-2; D gene unclear. Germline CDR1 reads LGHNA; CDR2 reads YSLEER. The CDR3 sequence is 15 residues long. Trimming left V 1 base short and J 4 bases short, with 13 bases between.

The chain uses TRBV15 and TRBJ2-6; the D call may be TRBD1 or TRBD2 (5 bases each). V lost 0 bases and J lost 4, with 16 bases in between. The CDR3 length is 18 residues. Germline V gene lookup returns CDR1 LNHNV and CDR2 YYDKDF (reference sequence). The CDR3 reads CATSRDLAGSSGANVLTF. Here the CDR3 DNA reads TGTGCCACCAGCAGAGATTTAGCAGGGAGTTCCGGGGCCAACGTCCTGACTTTC.

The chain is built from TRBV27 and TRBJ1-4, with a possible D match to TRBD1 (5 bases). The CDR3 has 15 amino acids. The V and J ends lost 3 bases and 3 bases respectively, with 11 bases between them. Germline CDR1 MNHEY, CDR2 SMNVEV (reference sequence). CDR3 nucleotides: TGTGCCAGCAGTTTTTCGGCAGGGCCTAATGAAAAACTGTTTTTT. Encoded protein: CASSFSAGPNEKLFF. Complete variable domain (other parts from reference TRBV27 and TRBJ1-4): EAQVTQNPRYLITVTGKKLTVTCSQNMNHEYMSWYRQDPGLGLRQIYYSMNVEVTDKGDVPEGYKVSRKEKRNFPLILESPSPNQTSLYFCASSFSAGPNEKLFFGSGTQLSVL.

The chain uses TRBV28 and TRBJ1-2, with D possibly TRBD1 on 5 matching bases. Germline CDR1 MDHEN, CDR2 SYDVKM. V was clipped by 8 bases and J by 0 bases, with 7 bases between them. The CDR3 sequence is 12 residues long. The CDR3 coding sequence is TGTGCCAGCGACAGTACTAACTATGGCTACACCTTC. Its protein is CASDSTNYGYTF.

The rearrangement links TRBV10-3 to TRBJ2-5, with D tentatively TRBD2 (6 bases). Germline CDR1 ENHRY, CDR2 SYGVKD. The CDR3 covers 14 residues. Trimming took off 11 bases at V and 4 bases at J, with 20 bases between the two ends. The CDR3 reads CAPKVRRDGETQYF. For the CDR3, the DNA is TGTGCCCCAAAGGTGCGGCGGGACGGAGAGACCCAGTACTTC.

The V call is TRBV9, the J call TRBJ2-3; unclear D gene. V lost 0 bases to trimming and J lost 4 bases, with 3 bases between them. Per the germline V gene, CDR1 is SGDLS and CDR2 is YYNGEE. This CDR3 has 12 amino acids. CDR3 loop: CASSVEADTQYF. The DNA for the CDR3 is TGTGCCAGCAGCGTAGAAGCAGATACGCAGTATTTT. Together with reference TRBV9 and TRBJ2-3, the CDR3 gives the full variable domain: DSGVTQTPKHLITATGQRVTLRCSPRSGDLSVYWYQQSLDQGLQFLIQYYNGEERAKGNILERFSAQQFPDLHSELNLSSLELGDSALYFCASSVEADTQYFGPGTRLTVL.

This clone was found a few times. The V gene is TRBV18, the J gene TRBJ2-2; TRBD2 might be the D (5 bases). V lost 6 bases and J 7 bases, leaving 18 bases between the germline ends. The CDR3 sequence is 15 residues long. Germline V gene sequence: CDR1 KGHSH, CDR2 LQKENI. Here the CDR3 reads CASSPDPGTGGELFF. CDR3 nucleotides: TGTGCCAGCTCCCCCGACCCGGGAACTGGCGGGGAGCTGTTTTTT. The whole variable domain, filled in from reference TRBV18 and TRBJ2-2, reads NAGVMQNPRHLVRRRGQEARLRCSPMKGHSHVYWYRQLPEEGLKFMVYLQKENIIDESGMPKERFSAEFPKEGPSILRIQQVVRGDSAAYFCASSPDPGTGGELFFGEGSRLTVL.

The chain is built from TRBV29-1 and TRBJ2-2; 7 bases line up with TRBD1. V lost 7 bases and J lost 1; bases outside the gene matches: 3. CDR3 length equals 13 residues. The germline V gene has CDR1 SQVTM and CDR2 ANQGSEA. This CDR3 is CSAGQWNTGELFF. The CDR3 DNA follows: TGCAGCGCGGGACAGTGGAACACCGGGGAGCTGTTTTTT.